The 3 T cell receptor beta chains below come from one sample, sequenced in a study of CD4 T cells in relation to SARS-CoV-2 and coronaviruses. Unexposed donor CD4+ T cells date from about 2011-2019, before the COVID-19 pandemic. The cells were cultured for roughly 11 days before CD4+ T cells were isolated. These receptors are not linked to any known antigen. The table came from immunoSEQ multiplex PCR; TCRdb's copy has only in-frame clones and leaves some out. The sample includes roughly 17,000 clones, roughly 82% of them seen just once. Sequenced: CD4+ T cells from PBMCs, cultured in vitro. These receptors came from a human donor in good health.

This clone was seen only a few times. The chain couples TRBV2 to TRBJ2-1; 11 bases agree with TRBD2. Germline assignment: CDR1 SNHLY and CDR2 FYNNEI. The V and J ends lost 5 bases and 8 bases, in that order; junction bases with no gene match: 8. The CDR3 runs 15 residues. In DNA, the CDR3 is TGTGCCAGCAGTACGGGACTAGCGGTTAGGCATGAGCAGTTCTTC. Its protein product is CASSTGLAVRHEQFF.

The CDR3 DNA is TGCGCCAGCAGACCGACAGGGTTTCCCTACGAGCAGTACTTC. Translating gives CASRPTGFPYEQYF. The gene calls are TRBV5-1 and TRBJ2-7; 7 bases align to TRBD1. The CDR3 runs 14 residues. In germline, CDR1 is SGHRS, CDR2 YFSETQ. V lost 5 bases to trimming and J lost 2 bases; unmatched junction nucleotides: 7.

This chain links TRBV19 with TRBJ2-1; TRBD2 aligns across 11 bases. The CDR3 sequence is 16 residues long. Germline CDR1 and CDR2: LNHDA and SQIVND (reference sequence). With V trimmed by 3 bases and J by 3 bases, 4 bases remained unmatched. The CDR3 reads CASSMGLAVYYNEQFF. The CDR3 DNA sequence: TGTGCCAGTAGTATGGGACTAGCGGTTTACTACAATGAGCAGTTCTTC. Based on the CDR3 plus reference TRBV19 and TRBJ2-1, the full variable domain is DGGITQSPKYLFRKEGQNVTLSCEQNLNHDAMYWYRQDPGQGLRLIYYSQIVNDFQKGDIAEGYSVSREKKESFPLTVTSAQKNPTAFYLCASSMGLAVYYNEQFFGPGTRLTVL.